Reported below is one TCR beta chain. It lacks a known antigen. The input lacks base qualities; no much larger clone sits a single base away. The entry originates in a study of blood T cell repertoires in COVID-19 (dated by TCRdb to between 2020 and 2021). Regarding the research as a whole: Samples from collaborators originated in the United States, Italy and Spain and spanned both the acute and convalescent phases of COVID-19. The material from the prospective study consisted of cDNA or gDNA derived from T cells, B-cell-depleted T cells, or PBMCs. Deeply sampled blood TCRbeta repertoires from subjects exposed to, actively infected with, or recovered from COVID-19 were included in the dataset. A freely available public database, intended as a resource for researchers studying the immune response to SARS-CoV-2, is where the repertoires were released. The samples were drawn from two sources: the first 160 participants of the ongoing ImmuneRACE study, and 1,000 to 1,500 subjects contributed by 6 global collaborators. Nearly every sample came with metadata listing a de-identified subject ID, COVID-19 status, age in years and sex. Where available, HLA class I and class II types were taken from metadata supplied by the sample provider and were not determined by assay-based typing. Broader findings and caveats from the paper: The quantity of clinical and demographic metadata differed by source and by participant and was supplied without curation.

TCRbeta CDR3 regions were amplified from genomic DNA using the immunoSEQ Assay, a bias-controlled multiplex PCR. Per the original workflow: The number of nucleated cells in each sample was estimated from the amplification of reference gene primers within the assay. To quantify the absolute abundance of each unique TCRbeta CDR3 rearrangement, sequence reads were collapsed and filtered. For each sample, productive Simpson clonality was calculated as the square root of Simpson's diversity index across productive rearrangements. The immuneACCESS repertoire file appears here via TCRdb, limited to in-frame rearrangements. These files lack a portion of the clones; in checked studies, under half of the deficit traces to unresolved V genes, and the cause of the others is not known. For V, J and clone size, that table is used; D and trimming come from the DNA. This sample comprises a few hundred thousand clones, about 87% of them detected only once. The top ten clones comprise roughly 6% of the sample.

In Seattle, one collaborating source enrolled patients while the infection was active and tracked those patients longitudinally over the course of disease. Collaborating institutions collected whole blood in K2EDTA tubes following their own protocols. For TCRbeta analysis, collaborator samples were shipped as frozen whole blood, as isolated PBMCs, or as DNA extracted from either sample type. The germline V gene gives CDR1 as MGHRA and CDR2 as YSYEKL. The CDR3 starts with the cysteine, ends with the phenylalanine, and has 15 residues. Only CDR3 DNA remains: 45 bases, in frame from the first base. V is cut back by 1 base and J by 10 bases, with 4 bases in the junction unmatched.

The chain uses TRBV4-1 and TRBJ2-3, and TRBD2 matches 14 of the central bases. The receptor comes from a woman aged 25 to 39 with COVID-19, enrolled during active disease. Sequences were obtained from peripheral blood. The CDR3 reads CASSQGLAGGPAQYF. Read as DNA, the sequence is TGCGCCAGCAGCCAAGGACTAGCGGGAGGGCCTGCGCAGTATTTT.